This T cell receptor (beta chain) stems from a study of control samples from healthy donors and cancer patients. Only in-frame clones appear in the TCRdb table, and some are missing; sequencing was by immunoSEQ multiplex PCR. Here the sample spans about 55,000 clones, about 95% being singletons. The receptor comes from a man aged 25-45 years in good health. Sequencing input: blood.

Here the CDR3 reads CASSLIERTEAFF. The CDR3 bases are TGTGCCAGCTCCTTGATCGAGCGCACTGAAGCTTTCTTT. V is TRBV18 and J is TRBJ1-1, with unresolved D. Between the trimmed V and J ends, which lost 6 bases and 4 bases, there was a span of 12 bases. The CDR3 contains 13 residues. In germline, CDR1 is KGHSH, CDR2 LQKENI.